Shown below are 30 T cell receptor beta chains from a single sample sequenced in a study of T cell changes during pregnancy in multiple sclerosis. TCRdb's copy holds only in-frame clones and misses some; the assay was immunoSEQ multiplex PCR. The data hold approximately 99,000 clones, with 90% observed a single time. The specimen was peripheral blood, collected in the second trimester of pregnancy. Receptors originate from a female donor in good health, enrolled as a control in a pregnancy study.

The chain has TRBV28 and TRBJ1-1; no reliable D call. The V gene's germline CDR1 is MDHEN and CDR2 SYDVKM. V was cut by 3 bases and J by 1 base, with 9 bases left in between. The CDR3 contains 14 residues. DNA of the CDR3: TGTGCCAGCAGTTTTCTCGGTGGGAACACTGAAGCTTTCTTT. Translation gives CASSFLGGNTEAFF.

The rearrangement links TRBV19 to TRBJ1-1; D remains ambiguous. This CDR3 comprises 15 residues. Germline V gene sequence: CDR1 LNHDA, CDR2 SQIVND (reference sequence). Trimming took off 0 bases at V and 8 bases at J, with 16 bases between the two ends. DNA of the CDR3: TGTGCCAGTAGTATAGATCCGGGGAATAGAGCGGAAGCTTTCTTT. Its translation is CASSIDPGNRAEAFF.

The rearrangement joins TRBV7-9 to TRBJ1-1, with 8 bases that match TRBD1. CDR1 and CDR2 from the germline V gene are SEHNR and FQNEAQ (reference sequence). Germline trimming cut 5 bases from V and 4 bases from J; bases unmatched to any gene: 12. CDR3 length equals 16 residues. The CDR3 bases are TGTGCCAGCAGCACATTTGACAGGGGAGAGGGCACTGAAGCTTTCTTT. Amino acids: CASSTFDRGEGTEAFF.

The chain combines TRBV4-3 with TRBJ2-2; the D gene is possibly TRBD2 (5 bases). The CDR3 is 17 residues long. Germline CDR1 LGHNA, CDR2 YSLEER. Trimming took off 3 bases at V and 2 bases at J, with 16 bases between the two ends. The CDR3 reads CASSQFGSQPNTGELFF. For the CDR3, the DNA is TGCGCCAGCAGCCAGTTTGGGAGCCAACCTAACACCGGGGAGCTGTTTTTT.

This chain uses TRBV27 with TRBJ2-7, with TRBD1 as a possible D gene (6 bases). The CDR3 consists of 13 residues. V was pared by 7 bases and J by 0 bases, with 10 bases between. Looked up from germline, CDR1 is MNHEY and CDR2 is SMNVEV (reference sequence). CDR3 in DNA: TGTGCCAGCAATGGGGGCTACTCCTACGAGCAGTACTTC. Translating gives CASNGGYSYEQYF.

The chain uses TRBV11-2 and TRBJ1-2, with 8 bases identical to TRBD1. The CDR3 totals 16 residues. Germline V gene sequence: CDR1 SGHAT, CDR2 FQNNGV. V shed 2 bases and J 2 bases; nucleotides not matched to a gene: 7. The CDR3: CASSLLAGGGNYGYTF. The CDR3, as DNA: TGTGCCAGCAGCTTATTGGCAGGGGGCGGGAACTATGGCTACACCTTC.

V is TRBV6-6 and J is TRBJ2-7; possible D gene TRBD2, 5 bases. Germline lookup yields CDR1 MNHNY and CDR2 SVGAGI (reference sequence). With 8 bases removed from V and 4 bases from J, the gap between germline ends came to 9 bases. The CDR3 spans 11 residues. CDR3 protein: CASRGPYEQYF. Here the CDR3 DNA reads TGTGCCAGCCGCGGGCCGTACGAGCAGTACTTC.

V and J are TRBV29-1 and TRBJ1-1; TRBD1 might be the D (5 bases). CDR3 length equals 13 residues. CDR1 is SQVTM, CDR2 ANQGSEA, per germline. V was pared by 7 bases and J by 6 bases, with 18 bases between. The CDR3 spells CSAAGRGDSEAFF. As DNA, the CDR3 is TGCAGCGCCGCGGGGCGGGGGGATTCTGAAGCTTTCTTT.

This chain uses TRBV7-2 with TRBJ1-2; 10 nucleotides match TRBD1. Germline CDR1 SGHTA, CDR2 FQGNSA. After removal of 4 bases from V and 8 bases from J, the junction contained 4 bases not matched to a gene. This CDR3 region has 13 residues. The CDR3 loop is CASSSGTGDGYTF. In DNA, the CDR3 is TGTGCCAGCAGCTCCGGGACAGGGGACGGCTACACCTTC.

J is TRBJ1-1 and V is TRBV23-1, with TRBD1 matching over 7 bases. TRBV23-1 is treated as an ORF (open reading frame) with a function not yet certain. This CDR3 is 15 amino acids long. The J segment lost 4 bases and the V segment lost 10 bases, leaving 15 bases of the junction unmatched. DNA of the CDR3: TGCGCCACCACTAGGACAGGACGGCATTGCACTGAAGCTTTCTTT. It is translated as CATTRTGRHCTEAFF.

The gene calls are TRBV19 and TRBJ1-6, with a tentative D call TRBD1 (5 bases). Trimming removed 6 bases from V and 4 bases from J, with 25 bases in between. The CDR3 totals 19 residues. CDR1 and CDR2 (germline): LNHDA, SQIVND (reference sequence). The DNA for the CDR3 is TGTGCCAGTAGCCCCGCCGGTACAGGCTTGGAAAAATATAATTCACCCCTCCACTTT. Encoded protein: CASSPAGTGLEKYNSPLHF.

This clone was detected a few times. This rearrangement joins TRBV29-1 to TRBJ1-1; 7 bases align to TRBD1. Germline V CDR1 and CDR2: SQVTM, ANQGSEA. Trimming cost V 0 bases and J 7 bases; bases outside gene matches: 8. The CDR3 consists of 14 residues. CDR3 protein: CSVEERTGALEAFF. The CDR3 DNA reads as TGCAGCGTTGAAGAGAGGACAGGCGCGCTTGAAGCTTTCTTT.

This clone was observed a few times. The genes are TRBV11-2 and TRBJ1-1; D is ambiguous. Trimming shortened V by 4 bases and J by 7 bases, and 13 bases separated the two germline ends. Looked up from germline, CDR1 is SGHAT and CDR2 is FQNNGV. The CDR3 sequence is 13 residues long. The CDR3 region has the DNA TGTGCCAGCAGCTCAACTTCGGTTGGTGAAGCTTTCTTT. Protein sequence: CASSSTSVGEAFF.

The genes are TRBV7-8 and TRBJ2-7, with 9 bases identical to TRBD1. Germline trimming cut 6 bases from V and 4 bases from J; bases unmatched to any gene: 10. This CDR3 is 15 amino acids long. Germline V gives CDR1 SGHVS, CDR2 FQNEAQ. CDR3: CASRTDRGGWYEQYF. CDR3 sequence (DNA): TGTGCCAGCAGGACGGACAGGGGAGGATGGTACGAGCAGTACTTC.

The CDR3 DNA is TGTGCCAGCAGTGAGAGGGGGCAGAGTGGCTACACCTTC. Encoded protein: CASSERGQSGYTF. This rearrangement joins TRBV2 to TRBJ1-2, with 7 bases identical to TRBD1. The CDR3 runs 13 residues. From germline, CDR1 is SNHLY and CDR2 FYNNEI. Germline trimming cut 3 bases from V and 7 bases from J; bases unmatched to any gene: 5.

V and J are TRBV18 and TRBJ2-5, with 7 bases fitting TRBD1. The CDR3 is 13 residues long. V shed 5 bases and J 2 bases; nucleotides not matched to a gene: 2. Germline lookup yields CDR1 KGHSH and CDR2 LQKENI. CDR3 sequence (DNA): TGTGCCAGCTCAGGCAGGGGGCAAGAGACCCAGTACTTC. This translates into CASSGRGQETQYF.

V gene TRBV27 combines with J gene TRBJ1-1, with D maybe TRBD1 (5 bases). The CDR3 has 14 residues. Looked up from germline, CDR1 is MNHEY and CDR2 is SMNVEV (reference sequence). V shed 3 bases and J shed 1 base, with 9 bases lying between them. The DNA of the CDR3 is TGTGCCAGCAGTTTTTTGGGGCCGAACACTGAAGCTTTCTTT. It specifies CASSFLGPNTEAFF.

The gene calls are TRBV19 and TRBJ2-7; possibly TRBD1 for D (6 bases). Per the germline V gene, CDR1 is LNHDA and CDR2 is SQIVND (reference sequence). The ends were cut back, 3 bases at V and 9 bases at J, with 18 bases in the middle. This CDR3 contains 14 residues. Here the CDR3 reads CASSMAPNRELQYF. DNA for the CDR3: TGTGCCAGTAGTATGGCCCCAAACAGGGAATTGCAGTACTTC. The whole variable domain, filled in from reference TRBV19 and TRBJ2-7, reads DGGITQSPKYLFRKEGQNVTLSCEQNLNHDAMYWYRQDPGQGLRLIYYSQIVNDFQKGDIAEGYSVSREKKESFPLTVTSAQKNPTAFYLCASSMAPNRELQYFGPGTRLTVT.

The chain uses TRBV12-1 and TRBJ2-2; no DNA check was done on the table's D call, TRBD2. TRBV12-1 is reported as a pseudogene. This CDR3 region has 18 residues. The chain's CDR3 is CASTPHGRGSRGTGELFF. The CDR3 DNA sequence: TGTGCCAGCACCCCCCACGGCCGGGGGTCCCGGGGCACCGGGGAGCTGTTTTTT.

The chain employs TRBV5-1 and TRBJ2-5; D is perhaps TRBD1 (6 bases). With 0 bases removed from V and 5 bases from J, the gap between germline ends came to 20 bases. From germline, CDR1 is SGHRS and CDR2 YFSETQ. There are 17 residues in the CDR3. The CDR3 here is CASSLGWRGDQGETQYF. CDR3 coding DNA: TGCGCCAGCAGCTTGGGTTGGAGAGGGGACCAGGGGGAGACCCAGTACTTC. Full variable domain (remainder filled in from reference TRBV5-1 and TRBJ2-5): KAGVTQTPRYLIKTRGQQVTLSCSPISGHRSVSWYQQTPGQGLQFLFEYFSETQRNKGNFPGRFSGRQFSNSRSEMNVSTLELGDSALYLCASSLGWRGDQGETQYFGPGTRLLVL.

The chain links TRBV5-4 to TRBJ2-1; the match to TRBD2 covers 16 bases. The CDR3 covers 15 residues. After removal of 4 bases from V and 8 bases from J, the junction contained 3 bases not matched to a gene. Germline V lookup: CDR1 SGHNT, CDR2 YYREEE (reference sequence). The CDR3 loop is CASSTGLAGGDEQFF. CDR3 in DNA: TGTGCCAGCAGCACGGGACTAGCGGGAGGGGATGAGCAGTTCTTC.

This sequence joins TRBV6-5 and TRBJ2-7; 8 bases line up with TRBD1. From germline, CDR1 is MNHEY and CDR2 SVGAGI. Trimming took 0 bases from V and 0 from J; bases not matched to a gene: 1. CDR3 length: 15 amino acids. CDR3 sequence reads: CASSYSGTGSYEQYF. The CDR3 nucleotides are TGTGCCAGCAGTTACTCCGGGACAGGCTCCTACGAGCAGTACTTC.

The CDR3 is CSVTTGGYTEAFF. The CDR3 nucleotides read TGCAGCGTTACGACAGGGGGCTACACTGAAGCTTTCTTT. The chain uses TRBV29-1 and TRBJ1-1; 10 positions agree with TRBD1. Looked up from germline, CDR1 is SQVTM and CDR2 is ANQGSEA. The CDR3 runs 13 residues. The trim removed 5 bases at V and 3 bases at J, leaving 3 bases unmatched. Drawing the rest from reference TRBV29-1 and TRBJ1-1, the complete variable domain is SAVISQKPSRDICQRGTSLTIQCQVDSQVTMMFWYRQQPGQSLTLIATANQGSEATYESGFVIDKFPISRPNLTFSTLTVSNMSPEDSSIYLCSVTTGGYTEAFFGQGTRLTVV.

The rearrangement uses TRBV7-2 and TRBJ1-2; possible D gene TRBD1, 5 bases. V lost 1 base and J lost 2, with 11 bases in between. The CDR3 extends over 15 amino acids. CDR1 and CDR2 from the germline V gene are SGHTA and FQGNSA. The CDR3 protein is CASSLDRGSNYGYTF. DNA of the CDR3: TGTGCCAGCAGCTTAGACCGGGGGTCCAACTATGGCTACACCTTC.

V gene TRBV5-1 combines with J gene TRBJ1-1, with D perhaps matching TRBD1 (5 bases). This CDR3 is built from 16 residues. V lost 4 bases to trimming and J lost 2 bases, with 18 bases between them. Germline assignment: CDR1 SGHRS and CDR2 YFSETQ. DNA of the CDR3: TGCGCCAGCAGCCCGCGGGACGGACTGGATAACACTGAAGCTTTCTTT. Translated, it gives CASSPRDGLDNTEAFF.

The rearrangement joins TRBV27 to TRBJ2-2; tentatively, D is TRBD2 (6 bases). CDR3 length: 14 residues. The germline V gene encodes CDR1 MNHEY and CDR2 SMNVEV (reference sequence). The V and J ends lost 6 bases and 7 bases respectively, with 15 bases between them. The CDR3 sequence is CASRRRRESGELFF. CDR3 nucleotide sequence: TGTGCCAGCAGGAGACGGCGGGAAAGCGGGGAGCTGTTTTTT.

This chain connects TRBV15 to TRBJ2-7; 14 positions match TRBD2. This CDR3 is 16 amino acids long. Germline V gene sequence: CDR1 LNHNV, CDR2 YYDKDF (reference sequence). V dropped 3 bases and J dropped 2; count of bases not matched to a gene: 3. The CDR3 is CATSRKGLAGAYEQYF. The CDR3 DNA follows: TGTGCCACCAGCAGGAAGGGACTAGCGGGAGCCTACGAGCAGTACTTC.

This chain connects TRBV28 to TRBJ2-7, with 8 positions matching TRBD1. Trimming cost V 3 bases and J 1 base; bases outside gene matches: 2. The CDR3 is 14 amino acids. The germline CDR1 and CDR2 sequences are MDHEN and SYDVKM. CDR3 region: CASSLGTGSYEQYF. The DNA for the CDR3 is TGTGCCAGCAGTTTGGGGACAGGTTCCTACGAGCAGTACTTC.

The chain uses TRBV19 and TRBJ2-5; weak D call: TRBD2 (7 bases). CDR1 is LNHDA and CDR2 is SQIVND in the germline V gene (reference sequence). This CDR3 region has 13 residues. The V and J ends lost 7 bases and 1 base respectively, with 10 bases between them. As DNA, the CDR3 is TGTGCCAGTACCGGGGGGCTCCAAGAGACCCAGTACTTC. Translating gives CASTGGLQETQYF.

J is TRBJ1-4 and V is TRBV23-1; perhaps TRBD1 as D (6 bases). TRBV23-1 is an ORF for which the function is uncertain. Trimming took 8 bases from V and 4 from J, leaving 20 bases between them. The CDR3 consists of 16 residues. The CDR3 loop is CASLAREDSHNEKLFF. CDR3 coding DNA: TGCGCCAGCTTAGCGCGGGAGGACAGTCATAATGAAAAACTGTTTTTT.